This T cell receptor (beta chain) derives from a study of shared clonotypes between healthy human individuals. Repertoires were generated with immunoSEQ multiplex PCR, while TCRdb's copy carries only in-frame clones and drops some. The sample lists around 2.1 million clones, 85% to 95% occurring once. The V end lost 1 base, the J end lost 2 bases, and 17 bases lay between the germline ends. The CDR3 runs to 18 residues. Germline-derived CDR1 and CDR2 are LGHNA and YSLEER. CD45RO-negative, CCR7-selected cells formed the naive CD8 fraction, which excluded terminally differentiated effector memory CD45RA+ cells.

This rearrangement joins TRBV4-3 to TRBJ2-2; D ambiguous. Sequenced material: naive CD8+ T cells from PBMCs. The sequence came from a young man in good health. Some clones in this sample may be carry-over from other donors' samples. This CDR3 is CASSQARVGWENTGELFF. CDR3 DNA sequence: TGCGCCAGCAGCCAAGCTCGCGTGGGGTGGGAAAACACCGGGGAGCTGTTTTTT.